The present entry profiles one TCR beta chain with its context. The target antigen is unknown. The data are from a study of T cell responses to AZD1222 COVID-19 vaccine. Study-level background: Investigators merged groups given second doses at roughly 4 or roughly 12 weeks. Overall study results and limits: No day 14 peak samples; only post-peak repertoires were characterized. Spike-specific TCR breadth and depth grew following two AZD1222 doses. In a largely white British group with more females than males, clonal diversity was possibly underestimated.

Losses at the gene ends were 3 bases for V and 0 bases for J; bases not matched to a gene: 6. The CDR3 spans 16 residues. CDR1 is LNHDA and CDR2 is SQIVND in the germline V gene (reference sequence). Clones were read by immunoSEQ multiplex PCR, and TCRdb kept only the in-frame ones, dropping some. Of about 110,000 clones listed, 70% to 90% were seen once; the top ten hold more than 15%. V and J are TRBV19 and TRBJ2-5; 8 nucleotides line up with TRBD2. The clonotype originates from an adult in good health. Sequences were derived from peripheral blood, sampled on day 0 of AZD1222 vaccination. The CDR3 region is CASSIGRGRYQETQYF. DNA for the CDR3: TGTGCCAGTAGTATCGGGAGGGGCCGGTACCAAGAGACCCAGTACTTC.